The 30 T cell receptor beta chains below all came from one sample that was sequenced in a study of blood T cell repertoires in COVID-19. The data were produced by immunoSEQ multiplex PCR, yet TCRdb's version contains in-frame clones alone and is incomplete. Among 50,000 to 65,000 clones, more than 80% were seen once, and the ten largest hold 5.3%. Material: peripheral blood. The receptors shown here come from a woman in her fifties or sixties with acute or convalescent COVID-19.

This sequence joins TRBV19 and TRBJ2-1, with a tentative D call TRBD1 (5 bases). Germline V gene data show CDR1 as LNHDA and CDR2 as SQIVND (reference sequence). V lost 8 bases to trimming and J lost 4 bases, with 12 bases between them. CDR3 size: 13 residues. CDR3 sequence reads: CASRAGWYNEQFF. The CDR3, as DNA: TGTGCCAGTCGGGCAGGGTGGTACAATGAGCAGTTCTTC. Full variable domain (outside the CDR3, taken from reference TRBV19 and TRBJ2-1): DGGITQSPKYLFRKEGQNVTLSCEQNLNHDAMYWYRQDPGQGLRLIYYSQIVNDFQKGDIAEGYSVSREKKESFPLTVTSAQKNPTAFYLCASRAGWYNEQFFGPGTRLTVL.

The chain is built from TRBV5-1 and TRBJ1-4; 9 bases are shared with TRBD1. V gave up 6 bases and J gave up 7 bases; unmatched junction bases: 7. Per the germline V gene, CDR1 is SGHRS and CDR2 is YFSETQ. The CDR3 sequence is 14 residues long. DNA of the CDR3: TGCGCCAGCACCCCAACAGGGGGCTCTGAAAAACTGTTTTTT. It is translated as CASTPTGGSEKLFF. Complete variable domain (other parts from reference TRBV5-1 and TRBJ1-4): KAGVTQTPRYLIKTRGQQVTLSCSPISGHRSVSWYQQTPGQGLQFLFEYFSETQRNKGNFPGRFSGRQFSNSRSEMNVSTLELGDSALYLCASTPTGGSEKLFFGSGTQLSVL.

There are a few counts of this clone. A much more abundant neighbour one base away suggests this may be a read error. The rearrangement uses TRBV3-1 (or the pseudogene TRBV3-2) and TRBJ1-1; maybe TRBD1 (5 bases). The CDR3 has 12 residues. Trimming pared 3 bases from V and 4 bases from J, leaving 6 bases between. The germline gives CDR1 LGHDT, CDR2 YNNKEL (reference sequence). The CDR3 DNA is TGTGCCAGCAGCCAGGGGGGCACTGAAGCTTTCTTT. Encoded protein: CASSQGGTEAFF.

The CDR3 region is CASSPGGLPREQYF. CDR3 bases: TGTGCCAGCAGCCCCGGAGGACTTCCGCGGGAGCAGTACTTC. V usage is TRBV3-1 (or the pseudogene TRBV3-2) and J usage is TRBJ2-7; TRBD2 might be the D (5 bases). Deletions cut 4 bases from V and 7 bases from J, with 17 bases between. This CDR3 contains 14 residues. Germline-derived CDR1 and CDR2 are LGHDT and YNNKEL (reference sequence).

The chain couples TRBV2 to TRBJ1-4, with D unclear. Trimming pared 4 bases from V and 8 bases from J, leaving 8 bases between. The CDR3 runs to 12 residues. Germline V gene data show CDR1 as SNHLY and CDR2 as FYNNEI. The chain's CDR3 is CASSGGSEKLFF. CDR3 bases: TGTGCCAGCAGTGGAGGGAGCGAAAAACTGTTTTTT.

This clone has just one count. The chain is built from TRBV12-3 or TRBV12-4 and TRBJ1-2; tentative D call: TRBD1 (6 bases). V lost 9 bases, J lost 7 bases, and 18 bases lay in between. The CDR3 is 13 amino acids. CDR3 protein: CASATGGLTGYTF. As DNA, the CDR3 is TGTGCCAGTGCGACGGGGGGCTTGACTGGCTACACCTTC.

The V call is TRBV12-3 or TRBV12-4, the J call TRBJ1-3; D ambiguous. Trimming cost V 3 bases and J 0 bases, with 3 bases left between them. The CDR3 spans 13 residues. The CDR3 reads CASSFYSGNTIYF. The CDR3 DNA is TGTGCCAGCAGTTTCTACTCTGGAAACACCATATATTTT.

This clone has a single count. The chain couples TRBV2 to TRBJ1-5, with 8 bases matching TRBD1. The CDR3 extends over 15 amino acids. The J segment lost 4 bases and the V segment lost 5 bases, leaving 7 bases of the junction unmatched. Germline CDR1 and CDR2: SNHLY and FYNNEI. Here the CDR3 DNA reads TGTGCCAGCAGTCCCGGACAGGGAGATAATCAGCCCCAGCATTTT. This translates into CASSPGQGDNQPQHF.

This chain joins TRBV5-1 and TRBJ2-5; perhaps TRBD1 as D (7 bases). The CDR3 is 15 amino acids. Trimming pared 1 base from V and 5 bases from J, leaving 15 bases between. Germline-derived CDR1 and CDR2 are SGHRS and YFSETQ. CDR3 nucleotide sequence: TGCGCCAGCAGCTTGTTAGGACAGGAGGGTGAGACCCAGTACTTC. Its translation: CASSLLGQEGETQYF.

The chain recombines TRBV12-3 or TRBV12-4 with TRBJ2-1, with 8 bases that match TRBD2. V gave up 6 bases and J gave up 7 bases; unmatched junction bases: 5. This CDR3 spans 13 amino acids. For the CDR3, the DNA is TGTGCCAGCAGACTAGCGGAAATGAATGAGCAGTTCTTC. As protein: CASRLAEMNEQFF.

This clone was seen only once. The gene calls are TRBV30 and TRBJ1-1; D is unresolved. The V end lost 0 bases, the J end lost 0 bases, and 5 bases lay between the germline ends. Germline V gives CDR1 GTSNPN, CDR2 SVGIG (reference sequence). This CDR3 region has 13 residues. CDR3 sequence: CAWSVYVNTEAFF. CDR3 sequence (DNA): TGTGCCTGGAGTGTATATGTGAACACTGAAGCTTTCTTT.

V is TRBV5-1 and J is TRBJ2-1; a weak D match, TRBD2 (7 bases). In germline, CDR1 is SGHRS, CDR2 YFSETQ. V lost 0 bases, J lost 4 bases, and 14 bases lay in between. This CDR3 region has 16 residues. This CDR3 is CASSLAGGTRYNEQFF. DNA for the CDR3: TGCGCCAGCAGCTTGGCCGGGGGGACACGTTACAATGAGCAGTTCTTC.

The V and J genes are TRBV7-2 and TRBJ2-1; D call uncertain. The V end lost 5 bases, the J end lost 9 bases, and 14 bases lay between the germline ends. CDR3 length: 13 residues. Per germline, CDR1 SGHTA and CDR2 FQGNSA. CDR3 sequence reads: CASSGYLDGEQFF. The DNA for the CDR3 is TGTGCCAGCAGCGGATACCTAGACGGTGAGCAGTTCTTC.

The chain recombines TRBV28 with TRBJ1-5; D ambiguous. There are 14 residues in the CDR3. V lost 7 bases, J lost 5 bases, and 15 bases lay in between. Germline CDR1 is MDHEN and CDR2 is SYDVKM. Here the CDR3 reads CASILGRAHQPQHF. In nucleotides, the CDR3 is TGTGCCAGCATCTTGGGGAGGGCGCATCAGCCCCAGCATTTT.

DNA of the CDR3: TGTGCCAGCGGACTAGCGGGACAAGAGACCCAGTACTTC. Translated, it gives CASGLAGQETQYF. The chain links TRBV27 to TRBJ2-5; 12 nucleotides line up with TRBD2. V lost 8 bases and J lost 2; bases outside the gene matches: 0. The CDR3 length is 13 residues. Germline V gene lookup returns CDR1 MNHEY and CDR2 SMNVEV (reference sequence).

The V gene is TRBV27, the J gene TRBJ2-3; tentatively, D is TRBD2 (6 bases). The germline V and J ends were trimmed by 2 bases and 2 bases, with 14 bases remaining between them. The CDR3 runs 16 residues. CDR1 and CDR2 (germline): MNHEY, SMNVEV (reference sequence). DNA for the CDR3: TGTGCCAGCAGTTTAGGAGGGGCACGGTACACAGATACGCAGTATTTT. This encodes CASSLGGARYTDTQYF.

The sample holds one count of this clone. V is TRBV7-9 and J is TRBJ1-2, with D maybe TRBD1 (5 bases). The CDR3 totals 16 residues. Germline lookup yields CDR1 SEHNR and CDR2 FQNEAQ (reference sequence). The V gene lost 2 bases and the J gene lost 4 bases, with 17 bases spanning the gap. In nucleotides, the CDR3 is TGTGCCAGCAGCTTAAGTGGACAACCACTCCGCTATGGCTACACCTTC. It codes for CASSLSGQPLRYGYTF.

The chain uses TRBV7-9 and TRBJ2-7; tentative D call: TRBD2 (6 bases). Germline CDR1 reads SEHNR; CDR2 reads FQNEAQ (reference sequence). The V end lost 3 bases, the J end lost 3 bases, and 15 bases lay between the germline ends. The CDR3 totals 15 residues. In DNA form, the CDR3 reads TGTGCCAGCAGCTTCCCGACGTCGGGGGTCTACGAGCAGTACTTC. It encodes CASSFPTSGVYEQYF.

This clone has only one observation. The chain is built from TRBV5-1 and TRBJ1-4, with D tentatively TRBD1 (5 bases). Germline CDR1 reads SGHRS; CDR2 reads YFSETQ. V was shortened by 0 bases and J by 1 base, with 10 bases between the two germline ends. CDR3 length equals 16 residues. The CDR3 DNA is TGCGCCAGCAGCTTGGTTAGCGGGGGAACTAATGAAAAACTGTTTTTT. As protein: CASSLVSGGTNEKLFF.

This chain connects TRBV28 to TRBJ1-2; 7 nucleotides agree with TRBD1. The V and J ends lost 2 bases and 3 bases, in that order; junction bases with no gene match: 6. CDR1 and CDR2 (germline): MDHEN, SYDVKM. The CDR3 has 15 residues. CDR3 coding DNA: TGTGCCAGCAGTTTACAACCCGGGACAGACTATGGCTACACCTTC. Translation: CASSLQPGTDYGYTF.

The chain is built from TRBV18 and TRBJ2-2, with TRBD2 matching over 7 bases. Germline CDR1 is KGHSH and CDR2 is LQKENI. The CDR3 sequence is 14 residues long. V shed 0 bases and J 7 bases; nucleotides not matched to a gene: 2. CDR3 protein: CASSPPGGDGELFF. Written as DNA, the CDR3 is TGTGCCAGCTCACCACCGGGAGGGGACGGGGAGCTGTTTTTT.

This clone came up a few times. The chain links TRBV6-5 to TRBJ1-1; 9 bases align to TRBD1. CDR1 is MNHEY and CDR2 is SVGAGI in the germline V gene. Trimming cost V 2 bases and J 4 bases; bases outside gene matches: 2. This CDR3 is 14 amino acids long. The CDR3 region is CASSYGTGTTEAFF. In nucleotides, the CDR3 is TGTGCCAGCAGTTACGGGACAGGGACCACTGAAGCTTTCTTT.

This sequence joins TRBV28 and TRBJ1-4, with D unclear. Germline V gene data show CDR1 as MDHEN and CDR2 as SYDVKM. This CDR3 has 15 residues. With 1 base removed from V and 7 bases from J, the gap between germline ends came to 13 bases. CDR3 bases: TGTGCCAGCAGTTTATCACCCCCGTCGGGTGAAAAACTGTTTTTT. The encoded protein is CASSLSPPSGEKLFF.

This rearrangement joins TRBV11-2 to TRBJ1-2, with TRBD1 as a possible D gene (5 bases). The V gene lost 0 bases and the J gene lost 4 bases, with 12 bases spanning the gap. This CDR3 has 15 amino acids. In germline, CDR1 is SGHAT, CDR2 FQNNGV. CDR3 loop: CASSLEPRQPYGYTF. CDR3 sequence (DNA): TGTGCCAGCAGCTTAGAGCCCCGACAGCCCTATGGCTACACCTTC. Together with reference TRBV11-2 and TRBJ1-2, the CDR3 gives the full variable domain: EAGVAQSPRYKIIEKRQSVAFWCNPISGHATLYWYQQILGQGPKLLIQFQNNGVVDDSQLPKDRFSAERLKGVDSTLKIQPAKLEDSAVYLCASSLEPRQPYGYTFGSGTRLTVV.

This sequence joins TRBV11-2 and TRBJ1-6, with unresolved D. This CDR3 comprises 14 residues. Germline CDR1 SGHAT, CDR2 FQNNGV. Trimming cost V 4 bases and J 7 bases, with 11 bases left between them. The CDR3 reads CASSSPARNSPLHF. The CDR3 DNA reads TGTGCCAGCAGCTCCCCAGCGAGAAATTCACCCCTCCACTTT.

The rearrangement links TRBV14 to TRBJ2-7; D may be TRBD2 (7 bases). Germline CDR1 is SGHDN and CDR2 is FVKESK. The CDR3 totals 16 residues. Trimming removed 4 bases from V and 1 base from J, with 17 bases in between. The chain's CDR3 is CASSPIGGGFSYEQYF. In DNA form, the CDR3 reads TGTGCCAGCAGCCCTATAGGGGGAGGGTTTTCCTACGAGCAGTACTTC.

The chain has TRBV4-2 and TRBJ2-7, with D maybe TRBD2 (5 bases). Trimming took off 5 bases at V and 3 bases at J, with 14 bases between the two ends. The CDR3 is made up of 14 amino acids. Germline V gene lookup returns CDR1 LGHNA and CDR2 YNFKEQ. The CDR3 coding sequence is TGTGCCAGCAGCTTAAACACGGGATTCTACGAGCAGTACTTC. Its protein is CASSLNTGFYEQYF.

The chain links TRBV5-1 to TRBJ2-1; TRBD1 agrees at 9 bases. Trimming removed 2 bases from V and 7 bases from J; junction bases left unmatched: 4. CDR1 is SGHRS and CDR2 is YFSETQ in the germline V gene. The CDR3 consists of 14 residues. Here the CDR3 DNA reads TGCGCCAGCAGCTTCGCCGGGACAGGGAATGAGCAGTTCTTC. Its translation: CASSFAGTGNEQFF.

This chain links TRBV5-1 with TRBJ1-2; D is ambiguous. In germline, CDR1 is SGHRS, CDR2 YFSETQ. The V and J ends lost 0 bases and 1 base respectively, with 10 bases between them. The CDR3 loop spans 15 amino acids. As DNA, the CDR3 is TGCGCCAGCAGCTTGGCCCCAGCGCTTAACTATGGCTACACCTTC. It encodes CASSLAPALNYGYTF.

The CDR3 DNA sequence: TGTGCCAGCAGCGTCGGTGCGAGGGGGATCGCAAACTATGGCTACACCTTC. Translated, it gives CASSVGARGIANYGYTF. The V and J genes are TRBV9 and TRBJ1-2; perhaps TRBD1 as D (6 bases). The CDR3 has 17 residues. Trimming cost V 2 bases and J 2 bases, with 19 bases left between them. CDR1 is SGDLS and CDR2 is YYNGEE in the germline V gene.